This T cell receptor (beta chain) was sequenced in a study of blood T cells in healthy people across ages. The CDR3 length is 17 residues. The germline V and J ends were trimmed by 5 bases and 5 bases, with 24 bases remaining between them. The germline V gene has CDR1 DFQATT and CDR2 SNEGSKA (reference sequence). Alongside a J-beta primer mix, a sample-barcoded 5' primer served in a second PCR lasting about 7 to 12 cycles. All samples yielded 2.5 million or more CDR3-containing paired-end reads. TCRdb reprocessed the 5' RACE reads via MiXCR and lists one record per CDR3 protein. The sample has approximately 800,000 distinct CDR3 sequences, 20% to 30% seen once. The data also belong to a second study, concerning T cells of mothers and their children. That work adds: At a rate of about 1.5 ug per 15 ul, cDNA synthesis received all of the extracted RNA. Reads recorded for TCR beta CDR3 numbered over 9.5 million per mother and approximately 2.9 million per child.

The sequenced sample was blood. The rearrangement joins TRBV20-1 to TRBJ1-4; D gene ambiguous. This clonotype was obtained from a boy under 18 in good health. This CDR3 reads CSAGWGMRVDGNEKLFF. The CDR3 region has the DNA TGCAGTGCTGGGTGGGGTATGAGAGTGGATGGGAATGAAAAACTGTTTTTT.